This TCR beta chain was profiled in a study of CD8+ T cells in alopecia areata. The wider study: Tofacitinib was taken orally by treated patients, and the dose was 5 to 10 mg twice daily.

Extraction and reverse transcription of RNA yielded cDNA as the sequencing template. Profiled with immunoSEQ multiplex PCR; TCRdb holds only in-frame clones, not every one. The sample records fewer than 250,000 clones, more than 30% being singletons. This clone was observed a handful of times. What it binds is not known. One end of the junction is discordant with germline, which a read error may explain. General study findings and limits: Tissue-resident alphabeta T cells belonging to normal skin likewise get sequenced within scalp specimens.

As to treatment: oral pan-JAK inhibitor, 5-10 mg twice daily. The sequence was obtained from a human donor with alopecia areata. Here the sequenced sample was CD4+ T cells sorted from blood, taken at approximately week 30, from a patient treated with tofacitinib.

The CDR3 loop reads CASSTPGTLIF. In DNA, the CDR3 is TGTGCCAGCAGCACCCCCGGGACCTTGATCTTC. This chain uses TRBV7-9 with TRBJ2-1; D could derive from TRBD1 or TRBD2 (5 bases each). The germline gives CDR1 SEHNR, CDR2 FQNEAQ (reference sequence). The CDR3 is 11 amino acids.